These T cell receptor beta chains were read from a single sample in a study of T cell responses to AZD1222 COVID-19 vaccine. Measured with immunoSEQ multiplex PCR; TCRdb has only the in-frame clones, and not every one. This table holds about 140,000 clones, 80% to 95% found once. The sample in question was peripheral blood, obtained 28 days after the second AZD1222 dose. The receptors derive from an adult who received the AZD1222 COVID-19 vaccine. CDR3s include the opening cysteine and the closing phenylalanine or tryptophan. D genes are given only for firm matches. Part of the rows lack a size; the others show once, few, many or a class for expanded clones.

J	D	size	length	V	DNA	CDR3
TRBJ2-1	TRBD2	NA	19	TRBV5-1	TGCGCCAGCAGCTTGGATTTACCTCGCGGGGGGACCCCTTGGAGTGAGCAGTTCTTC	CASSLDLPRGGTPWSEQFF
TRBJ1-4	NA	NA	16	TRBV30	TGTGCCTGGAGTGTACGTCAGGGCAGGGGAGGTTTAGAACTGTTTTTT	CAWSVRQGRGGLELFF
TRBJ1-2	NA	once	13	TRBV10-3	TGTGCCATCAGTGATGGGCCGGCCTATGGCTACACCTTC	CAISDGPAYGYTF
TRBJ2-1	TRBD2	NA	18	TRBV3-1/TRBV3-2	TGTGCCAGCAGCCAAGAGGTTAGCGGGGGGTTACCCTACAATGAGCAGTTCTTC	CASSQEVSGGLPYNEQFF
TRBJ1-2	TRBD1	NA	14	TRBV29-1	TGCAGCGTTGGGGGACAGGGTTTCGACTATGGCTACACCTTC	CSVGGQGFDYGYTF
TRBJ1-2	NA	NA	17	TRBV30	TGTGCCTGGAGTGTAAGAGGGACGGAGAATTCTAACTATGGCTACACCTTC	CAWSVRGTENSNYGYTF
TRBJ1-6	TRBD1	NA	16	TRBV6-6	TGTGCCAGCACTTATACAGGGGGCGTAAATAATTCACCCCTCCACTTT	CASTYTGGVNNSPLHF
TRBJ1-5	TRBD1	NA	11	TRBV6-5	TGTGCCAGCGGGACAGATCAGCCCCAGCATTTT	CASGTDQPQHF
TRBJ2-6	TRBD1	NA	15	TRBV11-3	TGTGCCAGCAGCCAGGGGGCGGGAGGGGCCAACGTCCTGACTTTC	CASSQGAGGANVLTF
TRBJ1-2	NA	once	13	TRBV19	TGTGCCAGTAGTATTTCTGGGACCGGTGGCTACACCTTC	CASSISGTGGYTF
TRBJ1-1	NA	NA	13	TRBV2	TGTGCCAGCAGTGCCCGTATGGGTTCTGAAGCTTTCTTT	CASSARMGSEAFF
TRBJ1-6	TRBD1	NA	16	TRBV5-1	TGCGCCAGCAGCTGGACAGGGAGCGTGGGAATTTCACCCCTCCACTTT	CASSWTGSVGISPLHF
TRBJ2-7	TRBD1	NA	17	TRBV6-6	TGTGCCAGCAGCCGAATACGACCGGGACAGGGGCCGGGGGAGCAGTACTTC	CASSRIRPGQGPGEQYF
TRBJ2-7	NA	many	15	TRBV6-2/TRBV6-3	TGTGCCAGCAGTTACTCTAGCGAATCAGCTTACGAGCAGTACTTC	CASSYSSESAYEQYF
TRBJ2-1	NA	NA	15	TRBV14	TGTGCCAGCAGCCAATTGGGGGGGCCTACAATTGAGCAGTTCTTC	CASSQLGGPTIEQFF
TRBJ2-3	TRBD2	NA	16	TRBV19	TGTGCCAGTACCCTCGGGGGCGGGGGGGCCGAAGATACGCAGTATTTT	CASTLGGGGAEDTQYF
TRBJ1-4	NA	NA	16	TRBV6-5	TGTGCCAGCAGTTATAATGAGGCAGAAACTAATGAAAAACTGTTTTTT	CASSYNEAETNEKLFF
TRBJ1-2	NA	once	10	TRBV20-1	TGCAGTGCTAGGGTTTATGGCTACACCTTC	CSARVYGYTF
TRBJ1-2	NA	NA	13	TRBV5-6	TGTGCCAGTGGACAGAGCATTAACTATGGCTACACCTTC	CASGQSINYGYTF
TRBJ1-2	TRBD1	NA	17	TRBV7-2	TGTGCCAGCAGCCCGGCGGGACAGGGAGTACTAGACTATGGCTACACCTTC	CASSPAGQGVLDYGYTF
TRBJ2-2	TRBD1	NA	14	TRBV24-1	TGTGCCACGTCCGGGGCAGGGGGCACCGGGGAGCTGTTTTTT	CATSGAGGTGELFF
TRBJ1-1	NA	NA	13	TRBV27	TGTGCCAGCAGTTGGGGGGTGGGCACTGAAGCTTTCTTT	CASSWGVGTEAFF
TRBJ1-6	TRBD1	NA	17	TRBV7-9	TGTGCCAGCAGCTCCGGGACAGGGGGTATCCGGAACTCACCCCTCCACTTT	CASSSGTGGIRNSPLHF
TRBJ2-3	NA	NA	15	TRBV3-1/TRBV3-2	TGTGCCAGCAGCCGGAAGGCGGGGCCCGGAGATACGCAGTATTTT	CASSRKAGPGDTQYF
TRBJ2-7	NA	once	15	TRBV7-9	TGTGCCAGCAGCCAAAACTGGGGTGAATCCTACGAGCAGTACTTC	CASSQNWGESYEQYF
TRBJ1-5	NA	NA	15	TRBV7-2	TGTGCCAGCAGCCTGCAGAGTGGGCCCAATCAGCCCCAGCATTTT	CASSLQSGPNQPQHF
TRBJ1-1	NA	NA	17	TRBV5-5	TGTGCCAGCAGCTTGCAAGTCGGTTCATTAATGAACACTGAAGCTTTCTTT	CASSLQVGSLMNTEAFF
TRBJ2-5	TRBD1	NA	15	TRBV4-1	TGCGCCAGCAGCCAAGAAGGACAGGGGTTTGGGACCCAGTACTTC	CASSQEGQGFGTQYF
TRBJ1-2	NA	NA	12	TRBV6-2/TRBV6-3	TGTGCCAGCAGCGGGCTCCACTATGGCTACACCTTC	CASSGLHYGYTF
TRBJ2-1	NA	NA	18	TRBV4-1	TGCGCCAGCAGTCGTGTGATAGAGGGCGGATACTCCTACAATGAGCAGTTCTTC	CASSRVIEGGYSYNEQFF
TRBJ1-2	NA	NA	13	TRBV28	TGTGCCAGCAGTCAAAACGGAAACTATGGCTACACCTTC	CASSQNGNYGYTF
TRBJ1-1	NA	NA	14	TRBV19	TGTGCCAGTAGTGGGAGGCACTCGAACACTGAAGCTTTCTTT	CASSGRHSNTEAFF
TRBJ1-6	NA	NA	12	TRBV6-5	TGTGCCAGCAGACGACAGAGTTCACCCCTCCACTTT	CASRRQSSPLHF
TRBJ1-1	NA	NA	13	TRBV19	TGTGCCAGCCTAAAGGACAGATACACTGAAGCTTTCTTT	CASLKDRYTEAFF
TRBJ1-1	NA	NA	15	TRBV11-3	TGTGCCAGCAGCTTACAGGGGTTTATGAACACTGAAGCTTTCTTT	CASSLQGFMNTEAFF
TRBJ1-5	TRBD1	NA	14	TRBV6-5	TGTGCCAGCAGTTACGGACAGGAGGGTCAGCCCCAGCATTTT	CASSYGQEGQPQHF
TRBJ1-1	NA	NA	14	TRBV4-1	TGCGCCAGCAGGAACAGGGTCCTGAACACTGAAGCTTTCTTT	CASRNRVLNTEAFF
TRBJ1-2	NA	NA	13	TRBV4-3	TGCGCCAGCAGCCATACAGGGCCCTATGGCTACACCTTC	CASSHTGPYGYTF
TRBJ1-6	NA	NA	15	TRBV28	TGTGCCAGCAGTTTGGCGGCAGGGGTTCGGTCACCCCTCCACTTT	CASSLAAGVRSPLHF
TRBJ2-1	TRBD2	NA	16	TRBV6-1	TGTGCCAGCAGTGAAATTGGGGGGGTAGGATCGGATGAGCAGTTCTTC	CASSEIGGVGSDEQFF
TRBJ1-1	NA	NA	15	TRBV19	TGTGCCAGTAGGAGAGTCGGACAGCAGAACACTGAAGCTTTCTTT	CASRRVGQQNTEAFF
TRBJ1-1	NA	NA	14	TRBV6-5	TGTGCCAGCAGTTATACCCTCCGGGGGACAAACGCTTTCTTT	CASSYTLRGTNAFF
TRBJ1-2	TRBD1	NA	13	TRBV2	TGTGCCCGCCGGGACAGGCTTAACTATGGCTACACCTTC	CARRDRLNYGYTF
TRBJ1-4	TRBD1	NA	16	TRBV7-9	TGTGCCAGCAGCCCCAGAGGCAGGGGGCACGGTGAAAAACTGTTTTTT	CASSPRGRGHGEKLFF
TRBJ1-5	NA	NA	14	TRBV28	TGTGCCAGCAGTTCCAAGGCCCGGGGACAGCCCCAGCATTTT	CASSSKARGQPQHF
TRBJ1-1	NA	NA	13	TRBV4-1	TGCGCCAGCAGCCCCCAAGTGAACACTGAAGCTTTCTTT	CASSPQVNTEAFF
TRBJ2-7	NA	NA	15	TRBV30	TGTGCCTGGGGTTTATTTACAGGGCTCAGCTACGAGCAGTACTTC	CAWGLFTGLSYEQYF
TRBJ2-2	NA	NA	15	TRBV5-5	TGTGCCAGCAGCTTGAGACGAGGGTTGGCCGGGGAGCTGTTTTTT	CASSLRRGLAGELFF
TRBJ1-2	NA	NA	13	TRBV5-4	TGTGCCAGCAGCTTGGCAGATTACTATGGCTACACCTTC	CASSLADYYGYTF
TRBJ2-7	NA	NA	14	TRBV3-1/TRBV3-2	TGTGCCAGCAGCCAAGTAGGGGTCGACTACGAGCAGTACTTC	CASSQVGVDYEQYF
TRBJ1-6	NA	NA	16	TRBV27	TGTGCCAGCAGTTTGGGGATTCGCTCCTATAATTCACCCCTCCACTTT	CASSLGIRSYNSPLHF
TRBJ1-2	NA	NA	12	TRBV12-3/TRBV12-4	TGTGCCAGCAGTCGGGACAACTATGGCTACACCTTC	CASSRDNYGYTF
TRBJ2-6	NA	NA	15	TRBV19	TGTGCCAGTAGTCGTGGGGGCTCTGGGGCCAACGTCCTGACTTTC	CASSRGGSGANVLTF
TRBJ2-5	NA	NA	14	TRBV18	TGTGCCAGCTCAAAAACCAGGGGTGGAGAGACCCAGTACTTC	CASSKTRGGETQYF
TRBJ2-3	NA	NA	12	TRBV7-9	TGTGCCAGCAGCTTATTCACAGATACGCAGTATTTT	CASSLFTDTQYF
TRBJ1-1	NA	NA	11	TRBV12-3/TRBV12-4	TGTGCCAGCAGACTCAACACTGAAGCTTTCTTT	CASRLNTEAFF
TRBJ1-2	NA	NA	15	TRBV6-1	TGTGCCAGCAGTGAAAGCCGGGGGTCCGTCTATGGCTACACCTTC	CASSESRGSVYGYTF